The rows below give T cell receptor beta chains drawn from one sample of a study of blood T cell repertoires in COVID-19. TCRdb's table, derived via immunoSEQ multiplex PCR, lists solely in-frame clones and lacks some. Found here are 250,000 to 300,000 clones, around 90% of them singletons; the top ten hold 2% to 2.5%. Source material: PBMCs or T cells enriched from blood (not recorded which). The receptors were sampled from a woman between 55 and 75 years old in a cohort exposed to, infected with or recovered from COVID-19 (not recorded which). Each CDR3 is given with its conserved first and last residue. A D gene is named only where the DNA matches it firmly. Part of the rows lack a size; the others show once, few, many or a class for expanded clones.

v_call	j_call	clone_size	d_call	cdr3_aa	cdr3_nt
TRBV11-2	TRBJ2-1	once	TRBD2	CASSPRTSGRAISDEQFF	TGTGCCAGCAGCCCAAGGACTAGCGGGAGGGCCATTTCGGATGAGCAGTTCTTC
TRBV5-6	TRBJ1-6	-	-	CASSLGTGNNSPLHF	TGTGCCAGCAGCTTGGGCACAGGGAATAATTCACCCCTCCACTTT
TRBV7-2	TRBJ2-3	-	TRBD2	CASSFHPGLAGGHTDTQYF	TGTGCCAGCAGCTTCCACCCCGGACTAGCGGGAGGACACACAGATACGCAGTATTTT
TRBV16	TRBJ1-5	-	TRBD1	CASSRGGQGYHQPQHF	TGTGCCAGCAGCCGCGGGGGACAGGGGTATCATCAGCCCCAGCATTTT
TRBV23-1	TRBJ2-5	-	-	CASSLAGRGQETQYF	TGCGCCAGCAGCCTAGCCGGCAGGGGCCAAGAGACCCAGTACTTC
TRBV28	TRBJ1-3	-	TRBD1	CASRPGGGRRNTIYF	TGTGCCAGCAGACCCGGAGGGGGCCGAAGAAACACCATATATTTT
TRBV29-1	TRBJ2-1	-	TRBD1	CSVIMTGLYNEQFF	TGCAGCGTCATAATGACAGGGCTCTACAATGAGCAGTTCTTC
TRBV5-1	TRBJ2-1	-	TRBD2	CASSLRLAGATYNEQFF	TGCGCCAGCAGCTTACGACTAGCGGGAGCCACCTACAATGAGCAGTTCTTC
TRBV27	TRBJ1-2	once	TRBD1	CASSSWTGGSYGYTF	TGTGCCAGCAGTTCGTGGACAGGGGGCTCCTATGGCTACACCTTC
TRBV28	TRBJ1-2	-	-	CASSSHLGQHYGYTF	TGTGCCAGCAGTTCACACCTCGGACAGCACTATGGCTACACCTTC
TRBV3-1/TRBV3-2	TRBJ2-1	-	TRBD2	CASSFSGNEQFF	TGTGCCAGCAGCTTTAGCGGGAATGAGCAGTTCTTC
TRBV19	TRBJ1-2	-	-	CASSNKGHYGYTF	TGTGCCAGTAGTAACAAGGGGCACTATGGCTACACCTTC
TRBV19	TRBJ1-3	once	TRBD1	CASSTTGGLSGNTIYF	TGTGCCAGTAGTACGACAGGGGGACTCTCTGGAAACACCATATATTTT
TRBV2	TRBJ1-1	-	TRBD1	CASRSNRGMNTEAFF	TGTGCCAGCAGATCCAACAGGGGAATGAACACTGAAGCTTTCTTT
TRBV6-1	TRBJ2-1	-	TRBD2	CASSGGRTSGSHEQFF	TGTGCCAGCAGTGGGGGAAGGACTAGCGGGAGCCATGAGCAGTTCTTC
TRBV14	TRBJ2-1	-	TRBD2	CASSLRLAGAGEQFF	TGTGCCAGCAGCCTGAGACTAGCGGGAGCTGGCGAGCAGTTCTTC
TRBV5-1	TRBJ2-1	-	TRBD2	CASTLTSGSSYNEQFF	TGCGCCAGCACCCTGACTAGCGGGAGCTCCTACAATGAGCAGTTCTTC
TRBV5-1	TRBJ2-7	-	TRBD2	CASRPSGGTSYEQYF	TGCGCCAGCAGGCCTAGCGGAGGGACTTCCTACGAGCAGTACTTC
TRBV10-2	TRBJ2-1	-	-	CATRYSEQFF	TGCGCCACCAGATACAGTGAGCAGTTCTTC
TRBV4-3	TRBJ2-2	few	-	CASSQDAGNTGELFF	TGCGCCAGCAGCCAAGATGCGGGAAACACCGGGGAGCTGTTTTTT
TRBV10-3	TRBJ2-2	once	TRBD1	CAIKDRGPMGGELFF	TGTGCCATCAAAGACAGGGGTCCGATGGGAGGGGAGCTGTTTTTT
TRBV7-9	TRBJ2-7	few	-	CASSLGLTSYEQYF	TGTGCCAGCAGCTTAGGCCTCACTAGCTACGAGCAGTACTTC
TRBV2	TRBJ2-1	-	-	CASRDSLRDEQFF	TGTGCCAGCAGGGACTCCCTGAGGGATGAGCAGTTCTTC
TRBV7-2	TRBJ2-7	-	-	CASSLALQGTYEQYF	TGTGCCAGCAGCTTAGCCCTACAGGGAACCTACGAGCAGTACTTC
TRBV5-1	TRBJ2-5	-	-	CASRLDRPQETQYF	TGCGCCAGCAGACTTGACAGGCCTCAAGAGACCCAGTACTTC
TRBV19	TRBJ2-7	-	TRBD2	CASSGGRAFYEQYF	TGTGCCAGTAGTGGCGGGAGGGCCTTTTACGAGCAGTACTTC
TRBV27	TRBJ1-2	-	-	CASSLSRQPGGYTF	TGTGCCAGCAGTTTATCGCGGCAGCCCGGTGGCTACACCTTC
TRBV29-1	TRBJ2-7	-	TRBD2	CSVENRGGSATYEQYF	TGCAGCGTTGAGAACCGGGGCGGGAGTGCGACCTACGAGCAGTACTTC
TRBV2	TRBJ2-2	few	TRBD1	CASSGQGDTGELFF	TGTGCCAGCAGCGGACAGGGCGACACCGGGGAGCTGTTTTTT
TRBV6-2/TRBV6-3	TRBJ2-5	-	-	CASSSLAKETQYF	TGTGCCAGCAGCTCACTAGCAAAAGAGACCCAGTACTTC
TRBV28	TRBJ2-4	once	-	CASSFSSGNIQYF	TGTGCCAGCAGTTTCTCATCAGGGAACATTCAGTACTTC
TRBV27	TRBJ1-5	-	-	CASSQGSGQPQHF	TGTGCCAGCAGCCAGGGAAGTGGTCAGCCCCAGCATTTT
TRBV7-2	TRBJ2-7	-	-	CASSLAGLPVEEQYF	TGTGCCAGCAGCTTAGCGGGACTCCCTGTGGAGGAGCAGTACTTC